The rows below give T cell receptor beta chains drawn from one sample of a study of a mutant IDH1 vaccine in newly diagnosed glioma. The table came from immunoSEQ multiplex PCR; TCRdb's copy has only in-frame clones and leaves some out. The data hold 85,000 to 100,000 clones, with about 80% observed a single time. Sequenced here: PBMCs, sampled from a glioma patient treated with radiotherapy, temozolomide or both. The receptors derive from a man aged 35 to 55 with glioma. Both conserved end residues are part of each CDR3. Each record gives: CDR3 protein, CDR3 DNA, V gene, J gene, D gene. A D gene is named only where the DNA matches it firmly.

CASSPPAETQYF	TGTGCCAGCTCACCACCGGCGGAGACCCAGTACTTC	TRBV18	TRBJ2-5	-
CASSTTGLPYNEQFF	TGTGCCAGCAGTACGACAGGGCTCCCCTACAATGAGCAGTTCTTC	TRBV2	TRBJ2-1	TRBD1
CASIPTGGYGYTF	TGTGCCAGCATTCCGACAGGGGGCTATGGCTACACCTTC	TRBV6-5	TRBJ1-2	TRBD1
CASSEVRANNQPQHF	TGTGCCAGCAGTGAAGTAAGGGCCAACAATCAGCCCCAGCATTTT	TRBV6-1	TRBJ1-5	-
CASSLYPYQPQHF	TGTGCCAGCAGCTTATATCCCTATCAGCCCCAGCATTTT	TRBV7-6	TRBJ1-5	-
CASSVEQGHSYEQYF	TGTGCCAGCAGCGTAGAACAGGGCCACTCCTACGAGCAGTACTTC	TRBV9	TRBJ2-7	-
CASSLAGDSNQPQHF	TGTGCCAGCAGCCTAGCAGGAGATAGCAATCAGCCCCAGCATTTT	TRBV7-9	TRBJ1-5	-
CASSPDTLGKAFF	TGCGCCAGCAGCCCGGATACACTGGGGAAAGCTTTCTTT	TRBV5-1	TRBJ1-1	-
CASSLVEETQYF	TGTGCCAGCAGCTTAGTCGAAGAGACCCAGTACTTC	TRBV11-3	TRBJ2-5	-
CASSSTQGNQPQHF	TGTGCCAGCAGTTCAACCCAGGGGAACCAGCCCCAGCATTTT	TRBV28	TRBJ1-5	-
CASNLGRQIYEQYF	TGTGCCAGCAACCTCGGGCGACAGATCTACGAGCAGTACTTC	TRBV7-8	TRBJ2-7	-
CASSIGGLSNQPQHF	TGTGCCAGTAGTATAGGAGGCCTAAGCAATCAGCCCCAGCATTTT	TRBV19	TRBJ1-5	-
CASSQDWWGANTGELFF	TGCGCCAGCAGCCAAGATTGGTGGGGGGCGAACACCGGGGAGCTGTTTTTT	TRBV4-3	TRBJ2-2	-